The entry that follows covers one T cell receptor beta chain sequence. Its antigen is unknown. Base qualities are not provided; no much larger clone lies one nucleotide away. Per the publication, the treatment or condition label means: live attenuated yellow fever vaccine strain. Two biological replicates of bulk PBMCs were collected at each blood-draw timepoint. A standard Ficoll-Paque protocol was used to isolate PBMCs from peripheral blood. TriZol was used to extract RNA from bulk PBMCs, from CD4 and CD8 fractions, and from dextramer-positive and dextramer-negative fractions. The junction shows trimming of 5 bases on V and 12 bases on J, plus 17 bases between the germline ends. Sequences SGHTA (CDR1) and FQGNSA (CDR2) are obtained from the germline V gene. The CDR3 sequence holds 13 residues, the cysteine and phenylalanine included. Only the CDR3 DNA stays, 39 bases, in frame from base 1. This entry comes from a study of T cells after yellow fever vaccination (dated by TCRdb to between 2018 and 2020). Turning to the overall study: The SMART-Seq v4 Ultra Low Input RNA kit was used to prepare libraries from fractions with low cell numbers. To follow T-cell clones before and after both primary and booster YFV17D yellow fever vaccination, bulk TCR alpha and beta repertoires underwent longitudinal sequencing. Two healthy male donors made up the cohort, one aged 18 to 29 years and the other aged 30 to 40 years. Blood samples were taken at several timepoints before and after primary and secondary immunization, and bulk PBMC replicates and cell subsets were isolated. Paper-wide results and their limitations: Compared with the primary T-cell response, the secondary T-cell response was faster but weaker, reaching its peak on day 5 rather than on day 15. The study included only a couple of donors, which limits how far the findings can be generalized. A small share of clonotypes was detected in both CD4 and CD8 compartments, with the overlap likely arising from convergent recombination. Most clones expanded after primary vaccination (around 97% of CD4 and 70% to 90% of CD8) were re-detected after the booster, suggesting that broad memory maintenance occurred. Computational filtering was needed because FACS-sorted repertoires could contain abundant contaminating clonotypes from the bulk population.

TCR cDNA was synthesized by 5'RACE template switching, which introduced a universal primer site and unique molecular identifiers. Priming of cDNA synthesis was performed from both the TCR alpha and TCR beta constant segments. Library amplification involved two PCR steps, and the second step added sample barcodes and sequencing adapters. Sequencing of the libraries was done on either Illumina HiSeq 2500 (2x100 bp) or NovaSeq (2x150 bp). The paper's data handling went like this. Demultiplexing of reads and collapsing into UMI consensus sequences were performed with MIGEC, and V(D)J alignment was carried out with MiXCR. Vaccine-responding clonotypes were identified with edgeR using replicate PBMC samples, with FDR below 0.01 and a log2 fold change above 5 up to day 15 being required. Each bulk clonotype was labeled CD4 or CD8 based on which sequenced repertoire, CD4 or CD8, contained the clonotype at higher abundance. The public reads were quality trimmed at Q25 with fastp and then assembled into clones with MiXCR by TCRdb, keeping productive beta chains. Identical CDR3 proteins give one entry, which carries the most common genes and DNA. Here the V and J calls rest on TCRdb's processing, not on the authors' analysis. The sample has about 350,000 distinct CDR3 sequences on record, 7% to 9% of them singletons. Of the sample, approximately 15% is held by the ten largest clones.

Specimen: PBMCs, collected more than 40 days after the first yellow fever vaccination. Recombination connected TRBV7-2 to TRBJ2-1, and possibly TRBD2, on 5 matching bases. The source is a man aged 18 to 30 who received the YFV17D yellow fever vaccine. CDR3 protein: CASSPFTSSVQFF. The DNA is as follows: TGTGCCAGCAGCCCCTTTACTAGTTCTGTGCAGTTCTTC.